The rows below give T cell receptor beta chains drawn from one sample of a study of blood T cell repertoires in COVID-19. Only in-frame clones appear in the TCRdb table, and some are missing; sequencing was by immunoSEQ multiplex PCR. The table shows about 33,000 clones, with 70% to 90% occurring only once. The material sequenced was peripheral blood. The receptors were sampled from a man in his fifties or sixties with active COVID-19. Both conserved end residues are part of each CDR3. A D gene is named only where the DNA matches it firmly. Rows give clone size only sometimes, using once, few, many, or a class for an expanded clone.

TRBJ2-1,.,TRBD2,TRBV7-2,TGTGCCAGCAGCCAGGGACTAGCGGGAGCCTCATTCTTC,CASSQGLAGASFF
TRBJ1-1,.,.,TRBV5-6,TGTGCCAGCAGCTTGCTTTCCGGGGGTTATACTGAAGCTTTCTTT,CASSLLSGGYTEAFF
TRBJ2-2,.,.,TRBV6-5,TGTGCCAGCAGTTACTCAGGGGTAGGGCTGTTTTTT,CASSYSGVGLFF
TRBJ2-7,few,TRBD2,TRBV4-2,TGTGCCAGCACGCGGGAGGGTACCTACGAGCAGTACTTC,CASTREGTYEQYF
TRBJ2-1,.,TRBD2,TRBV10-3,TGTGCCATCAGGCCCTTGAGCGGGATGAGCAATGAGCAGTTCTTC,CAIRPLSGMSNEQFF
TRBJ2-1,.,TRBD2,TRBV30,TGTGCCTGGCGGAGAGCGGGAGTCAATGAGCAGTTCTTC,CAWRRAGVNEQFF
TRBJ2-5,.,TRBD2,TRBV28,TGTGCCAGCAGTTCGAGGGAGGGAAAAAAAGAGACCCAGTACTTC,CASSSREGKKETQYF
TRBJ2-1,.,.,TRBV5-1,TGCGCCAGCAGCTTGGCCCAGGCCCGCTTTCGTAATCACAATGAGCAGTTCTTC,CASSLAQARFRNHNEQFF
TRBJ2-4,.,TRBD2,TRBV7-9,TGTGCCAGCAGCCCCCTAGGTGCGGGAGGGCCGGAAAACATTCAGTACTTC,CASSPLGAGGPENIQYF
TRBJ2-7,.,TRBD2,TRBV7-3,TGTGCCAGCAGCTTCAGCGCGGGAGTAGGAGAGCAGTACTTC,CASSFSAGVGEQYF
TRBJ2-3,.,.,TRBV7-3,TGTGCCAGCAGCTTAAGCGGCCCCACAGATACGCAGTATTTT,CASSLSGPTDTQYF
TRBJ2-7,once,TRBD1,TRBV11-2,TGTGCCAGCAGCTTCCCGGGCAGGGGGAATTGGGAGCAGTACTTC,CASSFPGRGNWEQYF
TRBJ1-1,.,.,TRBV28,TGTGCCAGCGAGATGAACACTGAAGCTTTCTTT,CASEMNTEAFF
TRBJ2-1,.,.,TRBV11-3,TGTGCCAGCAGCCTCTTGAGCTCCTACAATGAGCAGTTCTTC,CASSLLSSYNEQFF
TRBJ2-1,.,TRBD2,TRBV14,TGTGCCAGCAGCCAAGTACTAGCGCCATACAATGAGCAGTTCTTC,CASSQVLAPYNEQFF
TRBJ2-5,.,.,TRBV27,TGTGCCAGCAGTTCCCCGCAGGGGGGGACCCAGTACTTC,CASSSPQGGTQYF
TRBJ2-2,few,.,TRBV7-2,TGTGCCAGCAGCTTAGGACCTAGCGCCGGGGAGCTGTTTTTT,CASSLGPSAGELFF
TRBJ2-1,.,TRBD2,TRBV9,TGTGCCAGCAGCGTAGGTCCTAGCGGGAGCAATGAGCAGTTCTTC,CASSVGPSGSNEQFF
TRBJ1-2,few,.,TRBV11-3,TGTGCCAGCAGCTTCGCGGGCGGCTATGGCTACACCTTC,CASSFAGGYGYTF
TRBJ2-2,few,TRBD2,TRBV4-1,TGCGCCAGCAGCCAAATTGCGGGAGGGCCCGACACCGGGGAGCTGTTTTTT,CASSQIAGGPDTGELFF
TRBJ1-6,.,.,TRBV7-9,TGTGCCAGCAGCCTGACAGAACAAAATAATTCACCCCTCCACTTT,CASSLTEQNNSPLHF
TRBJ2-3,.,.,TRBV29-1,TGCAGCGTGTCGTCATCGGTGGATACGCAGTATTTT,CSVSSSVDTQYF
TRBJ2-1,.,TRBD2,TRBV5-6,TGTGCCAGCAGCCCGCAGGGAGGACTAGCGGCGTACAATGAGCAGTTCTTC,CASSPQGGLAAYNEQFF
TRBJ1-4,.,.,TRBV14,TGTGCCAGCAGCCGGTACAGGGTTACGAATGAAAAACTGTTTTTT,CASSRYRVTNEKLFF
TRBJ2-1,.,.,TRBV11-2,TGTGCCAGCAGCTTGTCTCGGGACAACTACAATGAGCAGTTCTTC,CASSLSRDNYNEQFF
TRBJ2-7,.,TRBD2,TRBV19,TGTGCCAGTAGTATGGGACTAGCGGGAGGGGCCTACGAGCAGTACTTC,CASSMGLAGGAYEQYF
TRBJ1-1,.,.,TRBV5-1,TGCGCCAGCAGCCCAGGCGACAAATCTTCTGAAGCTTTCTTT,CASSPGDKSSEAFF
TRBJ1-1,.,.,TRBV18,TGTGCCAGCTCGCGATACACTGAAGCTTTCTTT,CASSRYTEAFF
TRBJ2-7,.,TRBD2,TRBV27,TGTGCCAGCAGTTCACTAGCGGGAGGGTACGAGCAGTACTTC,CASSSLAGGYEQYF
TRBJ1-4,.,.,TRBV5-1,TGCGCCAGCAGCTTGGTCCCTCAGGGGACTAATGAAAAACTGTTTTTT,CASSLVPQGTNEKLFF
TRBJ2-4,.,.,TRBV19,TGTGCCAGTACCCTATTCGTAACGCCCCAATACTTC,CASTLFVTPQYF
TRBJ1-4,.,TRBD1,TRBV3-1/TRBV3-2,TGTGCCAGCAGCCAGGGGGACAGGGGGAGGCGGCATGAAAAACTGTTTTTT,CASSQGDRGRRHEKLFF
TRBJ2-2,.,.,TRBV11-3,TGTGCCAGCAGCCTCCAGGGGTGGGCGGGAGCCGGCGAGCTGTTTTTT,CASSLQGWAGAGELFF
TRBJ2-5,.,TRBD1,TRBV28,TGTGCCAGCAGTTTACGGGGACAGGGCAGAGCCCAGTACTTC,CASSLRGQGRAQYF
TRBJ1-2,.,TRBD1,TRBV6-5,TGTGCCAGCAGTTACACCGGACAGGGGAAAGCTTTCACCTTC,CASSYTGQGKAFTF
TRBJ2-7,.,TRBD2,TRBV7-6,TGTGCCAGCAGCTTAGCGCAGGGACTATTCCACGAGCAGTACTTC,CASSLAQGLFHEQYF
TRBJ2-7,.,TRBD1,TRBV28,TGTGCCAGTAAGATACCGGGACAGGGACCCTACGAGCAGTACTTC,CASKIPGQGPYEQYF